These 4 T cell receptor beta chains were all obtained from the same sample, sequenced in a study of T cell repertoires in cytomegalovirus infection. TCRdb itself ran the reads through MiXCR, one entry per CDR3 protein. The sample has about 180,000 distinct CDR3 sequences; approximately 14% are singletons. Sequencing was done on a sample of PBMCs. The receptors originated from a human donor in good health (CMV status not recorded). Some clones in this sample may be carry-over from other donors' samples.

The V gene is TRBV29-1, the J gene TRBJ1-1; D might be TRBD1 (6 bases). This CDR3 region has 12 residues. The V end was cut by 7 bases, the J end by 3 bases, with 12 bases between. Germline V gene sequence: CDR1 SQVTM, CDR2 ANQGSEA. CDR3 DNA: TGCAGCGCAAACAGGGTGGACACTGAAGCTTTCTTT. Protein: CSANRVDTEAFF.

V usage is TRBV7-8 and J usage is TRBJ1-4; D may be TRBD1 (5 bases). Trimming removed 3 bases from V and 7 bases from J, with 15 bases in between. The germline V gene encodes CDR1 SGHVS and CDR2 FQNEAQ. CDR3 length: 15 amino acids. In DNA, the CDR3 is TGTGCCAGCAGCTTCACCGAAGGGGTGTCTGAAAAACTGTTTTTT. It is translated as CASSFTEGVSEKLFF. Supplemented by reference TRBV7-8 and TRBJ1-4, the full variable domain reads GAGVSQSPRYKVAKRGQDVALRCDPISGHVSLFWYQQALGQGPEFLTYFQNEAQLDKSGLPSDRFFAERPEGSVSTLKIQRTQQEDSAVYLCASSFTEGVSEKLFFGSGTQLSVL.

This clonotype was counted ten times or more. The CDR3 loop reads CASSDRTVLYTEAFF. For the CDR3, the DNA is TGTGCCAGCAGCGATCGGACAGTTCTTTACACTGAAGCTTTCTTT. The chain joins TRBV7-8 to TRBJ1-1; a weak D match, TRBD1 (6 bases). The CDR3 runs 15 residues. Germline V gene lookup returns CDR1 SGHVS and CDR2 FQNEAQ. The germline V and J ends were trimmed by 5 bases and 3 bases, with 16 bases remaining between them. Variable domain in full (rest from reference TRBV7-8 and TRBJ1-1): GAGVSQSPRYKVAKRGQDVALRCDPISGHVSLFWYQQALGQGPEFLTYFQNEAQLDKSGLPSDRFFAERPEGSVSTLKIQRTQQEDSAVYLCASSDRTVLYTEAFFGQGTRLTVV.

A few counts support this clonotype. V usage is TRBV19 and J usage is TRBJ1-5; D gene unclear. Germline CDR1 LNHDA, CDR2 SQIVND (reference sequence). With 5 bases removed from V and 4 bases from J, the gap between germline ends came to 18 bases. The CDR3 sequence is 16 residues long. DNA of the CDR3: TGTGCCAGTAGTCATCAGTCTCCCTTTGGGAATCAGCCCCAGCATTTT. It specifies CASSHQSPFGNQPQHF.